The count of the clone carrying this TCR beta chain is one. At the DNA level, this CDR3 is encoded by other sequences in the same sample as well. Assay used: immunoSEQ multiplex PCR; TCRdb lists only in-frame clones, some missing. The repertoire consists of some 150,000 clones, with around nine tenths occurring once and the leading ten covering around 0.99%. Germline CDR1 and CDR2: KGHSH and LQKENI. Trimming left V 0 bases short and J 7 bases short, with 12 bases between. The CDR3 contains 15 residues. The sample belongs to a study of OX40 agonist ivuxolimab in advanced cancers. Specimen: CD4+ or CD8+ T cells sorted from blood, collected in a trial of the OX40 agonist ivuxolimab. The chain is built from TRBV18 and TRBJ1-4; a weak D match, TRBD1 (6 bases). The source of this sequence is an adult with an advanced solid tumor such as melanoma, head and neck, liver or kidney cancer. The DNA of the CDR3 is TGTGCCAGCTCACCACCGAGCGGGGGCGGTGAAAAACTGTTTTTT. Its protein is CASSPPSGGGEKLFF.